The clone carrying this T cell receptor (beta chain) was seen only a few times. The antigen remains undetermined. V was cut by 7 bases and J by 2 bases, with 11 bases left in between. The CDR3 extends over 13 amino acids. All donors comprised healthy Caucasians. The data are from a study of identical twins. Study-level points and caveats: Alpha sequences that were out-of-frame and twin-shared showed an excess of low generation probability.

Template switching introduced a universal primer site, and the cDNA bore unique molecular identifiers. From the 5' RACE reads, TCRdb called clonotypes with MiXCR, one entry per CDR3 protein. The sample contains 550,000 to 800,000 distinct CDR3 sequences, just over 7% of which appear only once. This sample was also put to use in a study of yellow fever vaccine responses in identical twins.

The sequence was collected from a woman aged 18-29 years in good health. V usage is TRBV12-3 or TRBV12-4 and J usage is TRBJ1-2; no definite D call. Sequences were obtained from PBMCs. CDR3 coding DNA: TGTGCCAGCACCCCGGGCGGGAACTATGGCTACACCTTC. Protein sequence: CASTPGGNYGYTF.